This TCR beta chain derives from a study of a mutant IDH1 vaccine in newly diagnosed glioma. Study summary: Pretreatment consisted of radiotherapy, temozolomide, or both, with most receiving both. V12 fell at week 35 and V13, the study end, at week 47. Study-level findings and limits: Pseudoprogression appeared independent of alterations in top peripheral clonotypes.

Time point indicated: week 35, safety follow-up. What each vaccine dose contained was 300 ug of mutant IDH1 20-mer peptide, accompanied by topical imiquimod. The CDR3 length is 16 residues. Germline CDR1 is SGHTA and CDR2 is FQGNSA. V shed 1 base, J shed 2 bases, and the junction held 7 bases outside the gene matches. Remarks on this clone: Its antigen is still unknown.

The data were produced by immunoSEQ multiplex PCR, yet TCRdb's version contains in-frame clones alone and is incomplete. Of approximately 47,000 clones in the sample, around nine tenths were seen once. The rearrangement links TRBV7-2 to TRBJ2-7; 8 nucleotides align to TRBD1. The TCR comes from a woman between 40 and 55 years old with glioma. Here the sequenced sample was PBMCs, taken from a glioma patient whose treatment included an IDH1 peptide vaccine. This CDR3 is CASSLGQGLLTYEQYF. The CDR3 nucleotides read TGTGCCAGCAGCTTAGGACAGGGGCTACTTACCTACGAGCAGTACTTC. The variable domain in full, with the rest retrieved from reference TRBV7-2 and TRBJ2-7, is GAGVSQSPSNKVTEKGKDVELRCDPISGHTALYWYRQSLGQGLEFLIYFQGNSAPDKSGLPSDRFSAERTGGSVSTLTIQRTQQEDSAVYLCASSLGQGLLTYEQYFGPGTRLTVT.